A single T cell receptor (beta chain) is shown here with its context. Its target is unknown. This may arise from a read error, as a much more abundant clone is one base away. TCRdb reprocessed the reads via MiXCR and lists one record per CDR3 protein. Among fewer than 350,000 distinct CDR3 sequences listed, about 29% were seen once. The record originates from a study of T cell repertoires in cytomegalovirus infection. The source is a human donor in good health (CMV status not recorded). Some clones in this sample may be carry-over from other donors' samples. The input for sequencing was cultured PBMCs, taken from culture after CMV antigen stimulation.

The CDR3 DNA follows: TGTGCCAGCAGCTCTTTCGCAGATACGCCGTATTTT. Amino acid sequence: CASSSFADTPYF. V and J are TRBV7-8 and TRBJ2-3; D is uncertain. Germline V gene sequence: CDR1 SGHVS, CDR2 FQNEAQ. CDR3 size: 12 residues.